The 28 T cell receptor beta chains reported below all come from one sample, sequenced in a study of T cell responses to AZD1222 COVID-19 vaccine. Sequencing used immunoSEQ multiplex PCR; TCRdb keeps in-frame clones, though not all of them. The sample has fewer than 70,000 clones, over 65% seen once. Source: peripheral blood, taken 28 days after the second AZD1222 dose. The receptors shown here come from an adult who received the AZD1222 COVID-19 vaccine.

V usage is TRBV6-5 and J usage is TRBJ1-4; tentative D call: TRBD1 (5 bases). The CDR3 has 15 residues. Germline assignment: CDR1 MNHEY and CDR2 SVGAGI. V shed 9 bases and J shed 5 bases, with 19 bases lying between them. CDR3 amino acids: CASSRGLASNEKLFF. CDR3 in DNA: TGTGCCAGTTCAAGGGGTCTAGCTTCAAATGAAAAACTGTTTTTT.

The rearrangement links TRBV7-9 to TRBJ1-5; D remains ambiguous. Trimming took off 5 bases at V and 3 bases at J, with 11 bases between the two ends. In germline, CDR1 is SEHNR, CDR2 FQNEAQ (reference sequence). The CDR3 spans 14 residues. CDR3 residues: CASSPGGYNQPQHF. CDR3 bases: TGTGCCAGCAGCCCGGGCGGCTACAATCAGCCCCAGCATTTT.

The chain carries TRBV5-5 and TRBJ1-1, with 10 positions matching TRBD1. With 3 bases clipped from V and 3 bases from J, the junction kept 5 bases outside the gene matches. CDR1 and CDR2 (germline): SGHKS, YYEKEE (reference sequence). This CDR3 contains 15 residues. CDR3 region: CASSSGTGVDTEAFF. CDR3 DNA sequence: TGTGCCAGCAGCTCCGGGACAGGGGTAGACACTGAAGCTTTCTTT.

This chain joins TRBV4-3 and TRBJ2-1; a possible D gene is TRBD1 (5 bases). Trimming shortened V by 2 bases and J by 11 bases, and 13 bases separated the two germline ends. The CDR3 loop spans 13 amino acids. Germline V gives CDR1 LGHNA, CDR2 YSLEER. CDR3 region: CASSQSQGTKQFF. The CDR3 DNA reads as TGCGCCAGCAGCCAATCGCAGGGCACGAAGCAGTTCTTC.

The chain joins TRBV5-1 to TRBJ2-5; D ambiguous. Germline V gene lookup returns CDR1 SGHRS and CDR2 YFSETQ. The ends were cut back, 0 bases at V and 8 bases at J, with 17 bases in the middle. The CDR3 sequence is 15 residues long. CDR3 sequence (DNA): TGCGCCAGCAGCTTGGACCCGATCAGGTTCGATACCCAGTACTTC. This translates into CASSLDPIRFDTQYF.

This chain uses TRBV18 with TRBJ1-2; maybe TRBD1 (5 bases). Germline lookup yields CDR1 KGHSH and CDR2 LQKENI. This CDR3 contains 13 residues. V lost 3 bases, J lost 7 bases, and 12 bases lay in between. The CDR3 loop is CASSPRDGAGYTF. CDR3 DNA: TGTGCCAGCTCACCCCGGGATGGGGCTGGCTACACCTTC.

The chain couples TRBV5-6 to TRBJ2-5; D unclear. The germline CDR1 and CDR2 sequences are SGHDT and YYEEEE. Trimming shortened V by 1 base and J by 5 bases, and 9 bases separated the two germline ends. The CDR3 sequence is 13 residues long. CDR3 nucleotides: TGTGCCAGCAGCTTGCCAATCGGGGAGACCCAGTACTTC. Residues: CASSLPIGETQYF.

The chain couples TRBV10-3 to TRBJ1-2, with no clear D. Germline-derived CDR1 and CDR2 are ENHRY and SYGVKD. The CDR3 is 13 amino acids. Trimming shortened V by 7 bases and J by 2 bases, and 11 bases separated the two germline ends. The CDR3 loop reads CAITLDPNYGYTF. The CDR3 nucleotides read TGTGCCATCACCCTGGACCCAAACTATGGCTACACCTTC.

The genes are TRBV18 and TRBJ1-6; D is unresolved. This CDR3 contains 13 residues. Germline lookup yields CDR1 KGHSH and CDR2 LQKENI. Trimming left V 0 bases short and J 9 bases short, with 6 bases between. The CDR3 spells CASSPPPGSPLHF. The CDR3 DNA reads TGTGCCAGCTCACCACCTCCGGGTTCACCCCTCCACTTT.

Concerning this clone itself: Other DNA sequences in the same sample also yield this CDR3. The rearrangement joins TRBV6-2 or TRBV6-3 to TRBJ1-1; D not resolved. CDR3 length equals 11 residues. The germline V and J ends were trimmed by 6 bases and 4 bases, with 6 bases remaining between them. Per germline, CDR1 MNHEY and CDR2 SVGEGT. The CDR3 DNA sequence: TGTGCCAGCAGCCAAGGCACTGAAGCTTTCTTT. Translated: CASSQGTEAFF.

The sample holds one count of this clone. The rearrangement links TRBV27 to TRBJ2-3; D unclear. The germline V gene has CDR1 MNHEY and CDR2 SMNVEV (reference sequence). Deletions cut 6 bases from V and 5 bases from J, with 12 bases between. There are 13 residues in the CDR3. CDR3 nucleotide sequence: TGTGCCAGCAGCACTTCTAGAGAAGATACGCAGTATTTT. The encoded protein is CASSTSREDTQYF.

The chain recombines TRBV2 with TRBJ1-1; D ambiguous. The CDR3 has 12 amino acids. Germline loops: CDR1 SNHLY, CDR2 FYNNEI. The V gene lost 7 bases and the J gene lost 7 bases, with 13 bases spanning the gap. CDR3 region: CASIGYTDEAFF. The CDR3 DNA follows: TGTGCCAGCATTGGATACACGGATGAAGCTTTCTTT.

The rearrangement joins TRBV18 to TRBJ2-7; D possibly matches TRBD1 or TRBD2 (5 bases each). This CDR3 has 17 residues. CDR1 and CDR2 (germline): KGHSH, LQKENI. Deletions cut 3 bases from V and 2 bases from J, with 20 bases between. CDR3 loop: CASSPPGVTGAAYEQYF. For the CDR3, the DNA is TGTGCCAGCTCACCTCCCGGCGTGACCGGGGCCGCCTACGAGCAGTACTTC.

The rearrangement uses TRBV19 and TRBJ2-7; 7 bases map to TRBD1. The CDR3 has 15 amino acids. Germline V gene data show CDR1 as LNHDA and CDR2 as SQIVND (reference sequence). After removal of 1 base from V and 5 bases from J, the junction contained 8 bases not matched to a gene. CDR3 sequence: CASSIARQGIHEQYF. In DNA form, the CDR3 reads TGTGCCAGTAGTATAGCCCGACAGGGAATCCACGAGCAGTACTTC.

The chain couples TRBV28 to TRBJ1-6; D might be TRBD1 (5 bases). This CDR3 has 14 residues. Germline loops: CDR1 MDHEN, CDR2 SYDVKM. Deletions cut 2 bases from V and 7 bases from J, with 9 bases between. The CDR3 loop is CASSLGWGNSPLHF. CDR3 coding DNA: TGTGCCAGCAGTTTAGGATGGGGGAATTCACCCCTCCACTTT.

The chain joins TRBV5-6 to TRBJ2-2; D unclear. Germline values: CDR1 SGHDT, CDR2 YYEEEE. The CDR3 has 17 residues. Trimming removed 4 bases at V and 3 bases at J, with 19 bases between. The CDR3 loop reads CASSPLRRDGDTGELFF. As DNA, the CDR3 is TGTGCCAGCAGCCCATTGCGAAGGGATGGGGACACCGGGGAGCTGTTTTTT.

CDR3 residues: CASSTRRTVQGYTF. In DNA form, the CDR3 reads TGTGCCAGTAGTACGCGCCGGACAGTCCAAGGCTACACCTTC. This chain uses TRBV19 with TRBJ1-2; D might be TRBD1 (6 bases). Germline V gene data show CDR1 as LNHDA and CDR2 as SQIVND (reference sequence). This CDR3 is built from 14 residues. V lost 4 bases to trimming and J lost 8 bases, with 17 bases between them.

This chain uses TRBV5-8 with TRBJ2-5; 8 nucleotides line up with TRBD2. Germline CDR1 SGHTS, CDR2 YDEGEE. The CDR3 covers 19 residues. V shed 2 bases, J shed 3 bases, and the junction held 18 bases outside the gene matches. The CDR3 region is CASSFSPGGQGSWKETQYF. The CDR3 DNA reads TGTGCCAGCAGCTTCTCCCCGGGGGGGCAGGGGAGTTGGAAAGAGACCCAGTACTTC.

CDR3 in amino acids: CASSTYTVDTQYF. The CDR3 DNA reads TGTGCCAGTAGTACCTACACGGTGGATACGCAGTATTTT. This chain links TRBV19 with TRBJ2-3, with no clear D. Trimming cost V 4 bases and J 6 bases, with 11 bases left between them. The CDR3 extends over 13 amino acids. Per germline, CDR1 LNHDA and CDR2 SQIVND (reference sequence). Together with reference TRBV19 and TRBJ2-3, the CDR3 gives the full variable domain: DGGITQSPKYLFRKEGQNVTLSCEQNLNHDAMYWYRQDPGQGLRLIYYSQIVNDFQKGDIAEGYSVSREKKESFPLTVTSAQKNPTAFYLCASSTYTVDTQYFGPGTRLTVL.

The J gene is TRBJ1-2, the V gene TRBV19, with TRBD1 matching over 12 bases. This CDR3 region has 13 residues. V was pared by 3 bases and J by 14 bases, with 7 bases of the junction left unmatched. Germline assignment: CDR1 LNHDA and CDR2 SQIVND (reference sequence). CDR3 nucleotide sequence: TGTGCCAGTAGTATCCCCGGGACAGGGGGCTCGACCTTC. Translated, it gives CASSIPGTGGSTF.

V usage is TRBV7-9 and J usage is TRBJ1-2; the D is unclear. Germline-derived CDR1 and CDR2 are SEHNR and FQNEAQ (reference sequence). The V end lost 6 bases, the J end lost 6 bases, and 26 bases lay between the germline ends. This CDR3 is 17 amino acids long. Here the CDR3 DNA reads TGTGCCAGCAGTCCGATGACGGGAGGCCCCCCACCCAATGGCTACACCTTC. Its translation: CASSPMTGGPPPNGYTF.

The CDR3 protein is CASGDGNQPQHF. The CDR3 DNA sequence: TGTGCCAGCGGGGACGGCAATCAGCCCCAGCATTTT. The chain combines TRBV2 with TRBJ1-5, with D perhaps matching TRBD1 (5 bases). This CDR3 spans 12 amino acids. Per the germline V gene, CDR1 is SNHLY and CDR2 is FYNNEI. The V end lost 8 bases, the J end lost 2 bases, and 7 bases lay between the germline ends.

This clone was found a few times. V usage is TRBV11-2 and J usage is TRBJ2-1, with TRBD1 matching 10 bases. Trimming removed 5 bases from V and 6 bases from J; junction bases left unmatched: 10. The CDR3 consists of 16 residues. Germline V gives CDR1 SGHAT, CDR2 FQNNGV. For the CDR3, the DNA is TGTGCCAGCAGCCCCTTCGGGGGGGACAGGGGCAATGAGCAGTTCTTC. This codes for CASSPFGGDRGNEQFF.

J is TRBJ2-1 and V is TRBV7-9; D is possibly TRBD1 (5 bases). The CDR3 is 13 amino acids. V dropped 4 bases and J dropped 4 bases, with 8 bases sitting between them. Germline values: CDR1 SEHNR, CDR2 FQNEAQ (reference sequence). CDR3 nucleotide sequence: TGTGCCAGCAGCTCCCAGGGTTACAATGAGCAGTTCTTC. Protein sequence: CASSSQGYNEQFF.

This chain connects TRBV6-1 to TRBJ1-5; D remains ambiguous. This CDR3 region has 16 residues. V lost 2 bases, J lost 6 bases, and 17 bases lay in between. In germline, CDR1 is MNHNS, CDR2 SASEGT. The CDR3 DNA follows: TGTGCCAGCAGTGAATTTGACGGGGATGGGAGTCAGCCCCAGCATTTT. Protein: CASSEFDGDGSQPQHF.

This chain links TRBV5-5 with TRBJ1-1, with 8 positions matching TRBD1. J was trimmed by 4 bases and V by 4 bases; bases with no gene match: 12. Germline V lookup: CDR1 SGHKS, CDR2 YYEKEE (reference sequence). The CDR3 loop spans 16 amino acids. DNA for the CDR3: TGTGCCAGCAGCGTAACAGGGGGACCGGGGACCACTGAAGCTTTCTTT. Protein: CASSVTGGPGTTEAFF.

The V call is TRBV7-9, the J call TRBJ2-1; D remains unclear. The CDR3 is made up of 15 amino acids. Germline lookup yields CDR1 SEHNR and CDR2 FQNEAQ (reference sequence). Between the trimmed V and J ends, which lost 1 base and 0 bases, there was a span of 7 bases. The CDR3 reads CASSLGVGSYNEQFF. CDR3 nucleotide sequence: TGTGCCAGCAGCTTAGGGGTTGGCTCCTACAATGAGCAGTTCTTC. Drawing the rest from reference TRBV7-9 and TRBJ2-1, the complete variable domain is DTGVSQNPRHKITKRGQNVTFRCDPISEHNRLYWYRQTLGQGPEFLTYFQNEAQLEKSRLLSDRFSAERPKGSFSTLEIQRTEQGDSAMYLCASSLGVGSYNEQFFGPGTRLTVL.

V and J are TRBV6-1 and TRBJ1-2, with 10 bases identical to TRBD1. J gave up 5 bases and V 2 bases, and 17 bases lay outside the gene matches. The V gene's germline CDR1 is MNHNS and CDR2 SASEGT. CDR3 length equals 19 residues. The CDR3 spells CASSERTQGDRGHFYGYTF. CDR3 DNA sequence: TGTGCCAGCAGTGAACGAACCCAAGGCGACAGGGGGCACTTTTATGGCTACACCTTC.